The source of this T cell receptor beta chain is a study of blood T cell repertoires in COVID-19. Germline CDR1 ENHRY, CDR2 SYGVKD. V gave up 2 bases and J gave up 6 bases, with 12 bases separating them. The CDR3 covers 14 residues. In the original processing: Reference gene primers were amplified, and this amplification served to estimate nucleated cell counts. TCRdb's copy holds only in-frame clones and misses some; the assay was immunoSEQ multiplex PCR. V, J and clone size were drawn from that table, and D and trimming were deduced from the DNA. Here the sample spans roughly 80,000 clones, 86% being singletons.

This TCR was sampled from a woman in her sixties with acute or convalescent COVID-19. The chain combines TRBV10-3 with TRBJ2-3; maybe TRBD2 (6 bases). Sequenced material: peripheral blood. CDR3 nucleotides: TGTGCCATCAGTGAGGGGACTGGGTCTGATACGCAGTATTTT. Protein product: CAISEGTGSDTQYF.